The sequence of this TCR beta chain was determined in a study of cytomegalovirus exposure and HLA in healthy donors (dated by TCRdb to the late 2010s). Background on the whole study: An earlier analysis of 587 of the donors reported under 300 Gb of sequence data and 100 million to 120 million unique TCR beta sequences obtained from 150 million to 200 million T cells. Roughly 300 gigabases of sequencing data and 70 million to 100 million unique TCR sequences made up an early release that covered approximately 700 HLA-typed donors. Of the 300 to 500 genotyped donors, 70% to 90% were placed in the genetic ancestry cluster associated with self-reported Caucasian donors. The study aimed to test whether signatures of past pathogen exposure could be identified by cataloging public T cell receptors. The T cell repertoires of several hundred subjects were profiled by immunosequencing and related to cytomegalovirus serostatus. A separate validation cohort of roughly 110 different subjects was used in addition to the roughly 700-subject first cohort. High-throughput TCR immunosequencing, statistical association of individual TCRs with disease status, and machine learning were combined to predict cytomegalovirus infection status. To study patterns of TCR occurrence, a later analysis re-analyzed previously published TCR beta repertoires from 500 to 850 donors and added high-resolution HLA genotyping. Rather than drawing on any new phenotypic data, the later analysis identified candidate immune exposures from TCR beta sequences and the way those sequences occurred across donors. An earlier analysis of 500 to 650 of the donors applied high-throughput TCR beta sequencing to assess whether each TCR beta V gene segment acted as functional or pseudogenic. Donor age, sex, ethnicity and CMV serostatus were compiled together with the repertoire data. Genome-wide SNP genotypes for about 60% of the 666 donors were used in a later genetic analysis, which treated that subset as a discovery cohort. Every discovery cohort repertoire had been produced on one sequencing platform. HLA typing covered class I and class II loci at four-digit resolution. Typing coverage varied by locus: roughly 620-640 donors for A, B, C, DRB1 and DQB1; roughly 510 for DQA1; about 600 for DPA1; roughly 450 for DPB1. Because of strong linkage in the cohort, roughly five DR-DQ haplotypes were treated as single units for association and clustering. On average, roughly 240,000 unique TCR beta nucleotide sequences were sequenced per donor among a few hundred genotyped donors of the cohort, with about 17% of those sequences being non-productive.

To note about this clone: The target of this receptor is not known. Base qualities are not recorded, but no much larger clone differs from it by a single base.

The library came from the immunoSEQ multiplex PCR assay. The multiplex PCR relied on a mix of 60 forward primers for TCR Vbeta segments and 13 reverse primers for TCR Jbeta segments. The CDR3 region of rearranged TCR beta genes was amplified from genomic DNA by a multiplex PCR assay. On the Illumina HiSeq System, the amplified TCR beta libraries were sequenced as 87-base-pair reads. Regarding the original processing steps: A later analysis counted about 82 million unique TCR beta chains across the roughly 700 repertoires, and 9.5 million to 11 million of these chains were shared by at least two donors. Raw reads were error-corrected and collapsed into unique sequences by a nearest-neighbor algorithm in which closely related sequences were merged to remove PCR and sequencing errors. CDR3 sequences were aligned to IMGT reference sequences to assign V, D and J gene segments. For a sequence to be retained, a match of at least six nucleotides to both a V gene segment and a J gene segment was required. Rearrangements were classified as productive when the CDR3 lacked stop codons and remained in frame with V and J, and all other rearrangements were classified as non-productive. CDR3 was defined according to IMGT convention as the region running from the second conserved V-encoded cysteine to the conserved J-encoded phenylalanine. Sequences without an unambiguous match to a single V gene segment were excluded from the earlier analysis of a few hundred of the donors. In an earlier analysis of approximately 590 of the donors, V segments were called functional above 56.7% productive rearrangements and were called segregating when the between-donor standard deviation exceeded 5%. To diagnose cytomegalovirus status from the catalog of TCR beta chain sequences, a statistical classification framework was built. In a later analysis, TCR nucleotide sequences were compared against IMGT/GENE-DB human TR gene sequences so that V and J genes could be assigned. The TCRdist pipeline was used in a later analysis to assign CDR3 sequences and most-parsimonious VDJ recombination scenarios. In a later analysis, each TCR beta chain was defined by its CDR3 amino acid sequence together with its V-gene family, and reads without a unique V-gene family were excluded. A later analysis removed roughly 590 highly shared, low-generation-probability nucleotide sequences to deal with suspected cross-contamination and a sequencing artifact. In a later analysis, a clonal expansion index for each public chain was calculated from normalized within-repertoire ranks of inferred template counts. In a later analysis, generation probabilities were computed using a VDJ recombination model fitted to out-of-frame rearrangements, and the results were checked against IGoR. In a later analysis, TCR-TCR, TCR-HLA and TCR-CMV co-occurrence was scored with hypergeometric tests, and a repertoire-size bias correction was applied to TCR pairs. A later analysis estimated false discovery rates by permuting HLA or CMV assignments 20 times. In a later analysis, co-occurring TCRs were grouped using DBSCAN, and TCRdist sequence similarity was added for clustering within HLA-allele-positive subsets. For co-occurrence clustering, repertoires with fewer than 30,000 or more than 120,000 public chains were excluded, along with four to six repertoires with anomalous nucleotide sharing. Not all clones reach the TCRdb copy of this immuneACCESS table, which keeps in-frame sequences only. Checked studies attribute under half of the gap to unresolved V genes and leave the rest unexplained. The V and J calls and clone size were taken over from that table, and D and trimming were inferred from the DNA. This sample lists around 190,000 clones; about 81% were detected once. Approximately 5% of the sample belongs to the ten largest clones.

According to the germline V gene, CDR1 reads SGHTA and CDR2 reads FQGNSA. The germline V end is reduced by 3 bases and the J end by 4 bases; junction bases left unmatched: 3. The CDR3 holds 14 amino acids from the cysteine to the phenylalanine. Just the 42-base CDR3 DNA is kept, in frame starting at base 1. The cohort comprised around 690 healthy bone marrow donors. Cohort members were all nominally healthy when sampled, although unrecorded immune exposures were likely present. The donor tested CMV seropositive, placing the donor among the roughly 300 seropositive members of the cohort. A peripheral blood sample was provided by each donor, and peripheral blood mononuclear cells were used for TCR beta sequencing. Genomic DNA was extracted from the blood cell samples with the Qiagen DNeasy Blood Extraction Kit. Overall study outcomes, separate from this receptor: According to a later analysis, parvovirus B19, influenza, CMV and Epstein-Barr virus appeared linked to several top co-occurrence clusters. According to a later genetic analysis, donors in an Asian-associated ancestry cluster had fewer N-insertions in productive TCRs than the approximately 670-donor mean. Because counts were too low, approximately 18 rarely observed V segments, including chromosome 9 orphons, were excluded from the earlier analysis of about 500 of the donors. HLA typing was unavailable for some donors at each locus, so association tests used only the typed subset. In both the original and validation cohorts, the classifier was reported to diagnose cytomegalovirus status with high specificity and sensitivity. The study gave a list of under 200 TCR beta chains associated with cytomegalovirus. In a later analysis, HLA-associated TCR beta chains were found to be more clonally expanded and to have lower generation probabilities than equally common non-associated chains. Linkage disequilibrium might explain the correlated functional status among segregating V segments, but an unknown experimental factor could not be ruled out. In an earlier analysis of some 550 of the donors, most TCR beta V segments were observed in productive rearrangements about 90% or about 30% of the time, broadly matching IMGT annotations. A few of the identified cytomegalovirus-associated TCR beta chains were confirmed in vitro to be specific for cytomegalovirus antigens. When HLA alleles, especially DR and DQ, strongly co-occurred, TCR associations were difficult to assign to individual alleles. An association between a missense DCLRE1C variant and V-gene and J-gene trimming of TCR beta chains was found in a later genetic analysis and replicated in an independent cohort. While some public TCRs were present in many individuals, most TCR sequences turned up only very rarely across donors. This cohort had only TCR beta chains sequenced, and the lack of alpha or paired-chain data limited which features could be detected. Immune exposure information for the cohort was limited to CMV serostatus. A later analysis found that TCR association rates varied across HLA loci, with DRB1 alleles showing the most associated TCRs and HLA-C alleles the fewest. The sequencing pipeline was judged likely to have produced a cluster of highly shared sequence variants as a technical artifact. A further reported finding was that TCR beta sequences accurately predicted the HLA-A and HLA-B alleles for most subjects in the first cohort. In a later analysis, most CMV-associated TCR beta chains were found to appear HLA-restricted, with HLA associations seemingly driven largely by CMV exposure. Presence/absence analyses assumed roughly uniform sequencing depth across donors, an assumption that may not hold. In a later analysis, 16,951 TCR beta sequences were associated with specific HLA alleles at a false discovery rate of 0.05. The authors suggested that the approach could potentially be extended to other disease states and immunological phenotypes. The 87-base-pair reads could not distinguish some IMGT-functional V segments, including TRBV6-2 and TRBV6-3, so those segments were excluded.

This sequence uses TRBV7-2 and TRBJ2-5, with 9 bases in between that match TRBD1. The sequence was obtained from a man aged 25 to 40 in good health and CMV-seropositive. The sample taken for sequencing was PBMCs. The sequence in DNA is TGTGCCAGCAGCTTCCACAGGGGGCGAGAGACCCAGTACTTC. Translated, it gives CASSFHRGRETQYF. The CDR3 plus the reference TRBV7-2 and TRBJ2-5 genes for the other parts give the full variable domain: GAGVSQSPSNKVTEKGKDVELRCDPISGHTALYWYRQSLGQGLEFLIYFQGNSAPDKSGLPSDRFSAERTGGSVSTLTIQRTQQEDSAVYLCASSFHRGRETQYFGPGTRLLVL.